This entry lists 14 T cell receptor beta chains sequenced from one sample in a study of shared T cell receptors in the human thymus. Profiled with immunoSEQ multiplex PCR; TCRdb holds only in-frame clones, not every one. Counted here are roughly 500,000 clones, approximately 78% occurring once; the ten biggest clones make up more than 0.01%. This sample also belongs to another study, concerning human thymus T cells.

The sample comprised thymocytes. The origin of the receptors is a boy less than two years old with a congenital heart defect.

The chain couples TRBV4-3 to TRBJ2-3, with 7 bases lining up with TRBD2. Per the germline V gene, CDR1 is LGHNA and CDR2 is YSLEER. After removal of 0 bases from V and 1 base from J, the junction contained 16 bases not matched to a gene. The length of the CDR3 is 20 residues. DNA for the CDR3: TGCGCCAGCAGCCAAGATCTCTTGCGGAGGGAGGGCCGAGGCACAGATACGCAGTATTTT. This sequence encodes CASSQDLLRREGRGTDTQYF.

The CDR3 DNA reads as TGTGCCAGCAGCGGACTAGCGGGAGGGCCTAGCTCCTACAATGAGCAGTTCTTC. It is translated as CASSGLAGGPSSYNEQFF. The J gene is TRBJ2-1, the V gene TRBV4-2, with TRBD2 matching 15 bases. The CDR3 consists of 18 residues. Per the germline V gene, CDR1 is LGHNA and CDR2 is YNFKEQ. The junction had 5 bases not matched to a gene; V was cut back by 5 bases and J by 0 bases.

A few counts support this clone. This chain links TRBV2 with TRBJ1-3, with a tentative D call TRBD1 (6 bases). The CDR3 spans 18 residues. V lost 3 bases to trimming and J lost 1 base, with 19 bases between them. CDR1 is SNHLY, CDR2 FYNNEI, per germline. The CDR3 nucleotides read TGTGCCAGCAGTGATGGGGGCACAGGGATTAAATCTGGAAACACCATATATTTT. Amino acids: CASSDGGTGIKSGNTIYF.

This clone was counted once. The V call is TRBV7-9, the J call TRBJ2-7; 13 nucleotides match TRBD2. This CDR3 is 17 amino acids long. Trimming at V came to 1 base and at J to 4 bases, leaving 7 bases not matched to a gene. Per the germline V gene, CDR1 is SEHNR and CDR2 is FQNEAQ (reference sequence). CDR3 sequence (DNA): TGTGCCAGCAGCTTAGGGGGAGGACTAGCGGGAGTGTACGAGCAGTACTTC. Protein sequence: CASSLGGGLAGVYEQYF. Full variable domain (rest looked up from reference TRBV7-9 and TRBJ2-7): DTGVSQNPRHKITKRGQNVTFRCDPISEHNRLYWYRQTLGQGPEFLTYFQNEAQLEKSRLLSDRFSAERPKGSFSTLEIQRTEQGDSAMYLCASSLGGGLAGVYEQYFGPGTRLTVT.

The chain recombines TRBV11-1 with TRBJ2-7, with a possible D match to TRBD1 (5 bases). The CDR3 loop spans 16 amino acids. Trimming took off 1 base at V and 6 bases at J, with 19 bases between the two ends. Looked up from germline, CDR1 is SGHAT and CDR2 is FQDESV (reference sequence). CDR3 residues: CASSLGARRECGEQYF. In nucleotides, the CDR3 is TGTGCCAGCAGCTTAGGGGCCCGCAGGGAATGCGGCGAGCAGTACTTC.

This clone came up a few times. The chain carries TRBV10-3 and TRBJ2-5; maybe TRBD1 (6 bases). With 6 bases removed from V and 5 bases from J, the gap between germline ends came to 16 bases. Germline V CDR1 and CDR2: ENHRY, SYGVKD. CDR3 length: 14 residues. The CDR3 protein is CAISPEQGSETQYF. The CDR3 DNA reads TGTGCCATCAGCCCAGAACAGGGATCCGAGACCCAGTACTTC.

The chain joins TRBV28 to TRBJ2-7, with 8 bases lining up with TRBD2. Germline V lookup: CDR1 MDHEN, CDR2 SYDVKM. This CDR3 is 14 amino acids long. V shed 7 bases, J shed 5 bases, and the junction held 10 bases outside the gene matches. The CDR3 DNA sequence: TGTGCCAGCACCCAAGCGGGGGCTCGGGACGAGCAGTACTTC. Protein sequence: CASTQAGARDEQYF.

V gene TRBV30 combines with J gene TRBJ1-1; 11 bases agree with TRBD1. V was pared by 3 bases and J by 0 bases, with 6 bases of the junction left unmatched. Looked up from germline, CDR1 is GTSNPN and CDR2 is SVGIG (reference sequence). CDR3 length: 16 residues. For the CDR3, the DNA is TGTGCCTGGAGCCCGGGACAGGGGGGTATGAACACTGAAGCTTTCTTT. Protein sequence: CAWSPGQGGMNTEAFF.

This clone was recorded once. J is TRBJ2-7 and V is TRBV6-1; 10 nucleotides match TRBD2. The length of the CDR3 is 12 residues. V was clipped by 6 bases and J by 6 bases; unmatched bases: 2. Germline values: CDR1 MNHNS, CDR2 SASEGT. CDR3 protein: CASRKREGEQYF. In DNA, the CDR3 is TGTGCCAGCAGGAAGCGGGAGGGCGAGCAGTACTTC.

This chain connects TRBV11-2 to TRBJ2-7; 9 bases map to TRBD2. V was clipped by 5 bases and J by 3 bases; unmatched bases: 8. CDR1 is SGHAT, CDR2 FQNNGV, per germline. The CDR3 length is 15 residues. The CDR3 is CASSPPSGTRYEQYF. The CDR3 region has the DNA TGTGCCAGCAGCCCCCCTAGCGGGACACGCTACGAGCAGTACTTC.

A few counts support this clone. The chain links TRBV5-6 to TRBJ2-3, with D tentatively TRBD1 (5 bases). The CDR3 covers 15 residues. V was clipped by 5 bases and J by 0 bases, with 13 bases between them. CDR1 SGHDT and CDR2 YYEEEE come from the germline V gene. The CDR3 bases are TGTGCCAGCAGACGTGTAGGACACAGCACAGATACGCAGTATTTT. Its protein product is CASRRVGHSTDTQYF.

This sequence joins TRBV4-3 and TRBJ2-1, with D maybe TRBD2 (6 bases). Trimming cost V 0 bases and J 6 bases, with 18 bases left between them. Germline CDR1 is LGHNA and CDR2 is YSLEER. The CDR3 has 17 residues. CDR3 residues: CASSQDSPGVPGNEQFF. CDR3 nucleotides: TGCGCCAGCAGCCAAGATAGCCCGGGGGTCCCCGGCAATGAGCAGTTCTTC.

This clone was counted between two and nine times. The J gene is TRBJ2-6, the V gene TRBV5-4, with 8 bases matching TRBD2. The germline gives CDR1 SGHNT, CDR2 YYREEE (reference sequence). This CDR3 is 19 amino acids long. With V trimmed by 4 bases and J by 2 bases, 14 bases remained unmatched. The CDR3: CASSPWLAREGTGANVLTF. The CDR3 DNA follows: TGTGCCAGCAGCCCCTGGTTAGCCCGGGAGGGCACTGGGGCCAACGTCCTGACTTTC. The full variable domain, in which reference TRBV5-4 and TRBJ2-6 provide the parts outside the CDR3, is ETGVTQSPTHLIKTRGQQVTLRCSSQSGHNTVSWYQQALGQGPQFIFQYYREEENGRGNFPPRFSGLQFPNYSSELNVNALELDDSALYLCASSPWLAREGTGANVLTFGAGSRLTVL.

The chain carries TRBV4-3 and TRBJ2-2; 8 bases are a match to TRBD2. Trimming at V came to 0 bases and at J to 5 bases, leaving 8 bases not matched to a gene. The CDR3 is 17 amino acids. The germline gives CDR1 LGHNA, CDR2 YSLEER. CDR3 DNA sequence: TGCGCCAGCAGCCAAGATATTCTTCCTAGCGGGACCGGGGAGCTGTTTTTT. Translating gives CASSQDILPSGTGELFF.